A selection of T cell receptor beta chains follows, all from one sample in a study of cytomegalovirus exposure and HLA in healthy donors. The data were produced by immunoSEQ multiplex PCR, yet TCRdb's version contains in-frame clones alone and is incomplete. The sample comprises 150,000 to 200,000 clones, 75% to 85% of which are singletons, and under 2.5% rests with the top ten. Sequences were obtained from PBMCs. Every receptor here comes from a woman aged 25-40 years in good health and CMV-seronegative. Each CDR3 is given with its conserved first and last residue. D genes are given only for firm matches. Clone size, where shown, is once, few, many, or a class for clones that have expanded.

d_call,clone_size,v_call,j_call,cdr3_nt,cdr3_aa
-,-,TRBV27,TRBJ2-3,TGTGCCAGCAGCAAACCCGGACTCAGCACAGATACGCAGTATTTT,CASSKPGLSTDTQYF
-,-,TRBV4-1,TRBJ2-3,TGCGCCAGCAGCCAAACAGCCACAGATACGCAGTATTTT,CASSQTATDTQYF
-,-,TRBV5-1,TRBJ2-3,TGCGCCAGCAGCTTGGCCGTGGGGGCGGTGACAGATACGCAGTATTTT,CASSLAVGAVTDTQYF
-,-,TRBV28,TRBJ1-2,TGTGCCAGCAGTCCGGGGCTGGGGGGCTATGGCTACACCTTC,CASSPGLGGYGYTF
-,-,TRBV5-1,TRBJ1-3,TGCGCCAGCAGCTTGGACCAAGGGGCTGGAAACACCATATATTTT,CASSLDQGAGNTIYF
-,-,TRBV6-6,TRBJ1-2,TGTGCCAGCAGTTACTGGGGGGTAGCGGACTATGGCTACACCTTC,CASSYWGVADYGYTF
-,-,TRBV28,TRBJ1-2,TGTGCCAGCACCCCCACCCCGGAGGGTGCCTATGGCTACACCTTC,CASTPTPEGAYGYTF
-,-,TRBV5-1,TRBJ2-2,TGCGCCAGCAGGACGCAACTAGCCAACACCGGGGAGCTGTTTTTT,CASRTQLANTGELFF
-,-,TRBV5-8,TRBJ1-1,TGTGCCAGCAGCCCAGAAGTGAGGGGGGAAGCTTTCTTT,CASSPEVRGEAFF
-,once,TRBV6-6,TRBJ2-5,TGTGCCAGCAGTTTACCTTGGAGAAATCAAGAGACCCAGTACTTC,CASSLPWRNQETQYF
-,-,TRBV6-5,TRBJ2-5,TGTGCCAGCAGTTACTCGGCAGTGGAAGAGACCCAGTACTTC,CASSYSAVEETQYF
-,-,TRBV5-6,TRBJ1-6,TGTGCCAGCAGCTTGGAACAGGAGTTTTATAATTCACCCCTCCACTTT,CASSLEQEFYNSPLHF
TRBD2,-,TRBV10-2,TRBJ2-3,TGCGCCAGCACCCTGAGCGGGGGGGCAACAGATACGCAGTATTTT,CASTLSGGATDTQYF
TRBD2,-,TRBV7-9,TRBJ2-3,TGTGCCAGCAGCTTAGTAGTAGCGGGGTTGACAGATACGCAGTATTTT,CASSLVVAGLTDTQYF
-,few,TRBV5-1,TRBJ2-1,TGCGCCAGCAGCGGCCCGGGGGGCTCCAGGGGTTCTGAGCAGTTCTTC,CASSGPGGSRGSEQFF
TRBD1,-,TRBV11-2,TRBJ1-6,TGTGCCAGCAGATGGGGACAGGCAATAGATAATTCACCCCTCCACTTT,CASRWGQAIDNSPLHF
-,-,TRBV19,TRBJ1-3,TGTGCCAGTACTGATGGGGAGGGGAGGATTGGAAACACCATATATTTT,CASTDGEGRIGNTIYF
-,-,TRBV5-4,TRBJ2-1,TGTGCCAGCAGCTTCTCCCAGGGTAGCTCCTACAATGAGCAGTTCTTC,CASSFSQGSSYNEQFF
-,few,TRBV15,TRBJ2-7,TGTGCCACCAGCAGAGAGGGTTGGGAACGGGATGGGCCCTACGAGCAGTACTTC,CATSREGWERDGPYEQYF
-,-,TRBV28,TRBJ2-7,TGTGCCAGCAGTTTTAACTTGCAGGAACCCTCCTACGAGCAGTACTTC,CASSFNLQEPSYEQYF
-,-,TRBV6-5,TRBJ2-6,TGTGCCAGCGAGGAAAGGGGTTCTGGGGCCAACGTCCTGACTTTC,CASEERGSGANVLTF
TRBD1,-,TRBV7-2,TRBJ2-4,TGTGCCAGCAGCAAGGGACAGGTCGTCAAAAACATTCAGTACTTC,CASSKGQVVKNIQYF
TRBD2,once,TRBV19,TRBJ2-5,TGTGCCAGTAGTAGAGTAGCGGGAGGGCCAGAGACCCAGTACTTC,CASSRVAGGPETQYF
-,-,TRBV7-9,TRBJ2-3,TGTGCCAGCAGCGCCGGTGGTGCATCTAGCACAGATACGCAGTATTTT,CASSAGGASSTDTQYF
TRBD2,once,TRBV10-2,TRBJ2-1,TGCGCCAGCAGTGAGTCTAGCGGGGGGACCAATGAGCAGTTCTTC,CASSESSGGTNEQFF
-,-,TRBV7-2,TRBJ1-1,TGTGCCAGCGGCATAAGGGGGAACACTGAAGCTTTCTTT,CASGIRGNTEAFF
-,-,TRBV11-2,TRBJ2-5,TGTGCCAGCAGGACCGCCAGGGGTCAGATCCAGACCCAGTACTTC,CASRTARGQIQTQYF
-,few,TRBV27,TRBJ2-1,TGTGCCAGCACCCACATGCAGGGACAAGTTAGGAATGAGCAGTTCTTC,CASTHMQGQVRNEQFF
TRBD1,-,TRBV27,TRBJ1-5,TGTGCCAGCAGACTAGGGACAGATCTTAGCAATCAGCCCCAGCATTTT,CASRLGTDLSNQPQHF
-,-,TRBV28,TRBJ2-4,TGTGCCAGCAGTCCTGACAGGAACATTCAGTACTTC,CASSPDRNIQYF
-,-,TRBV27,TRBJ2-7,TGTGCCAGCAGTTTAATAAGTGCGGGCCCTCCCTACGAGCAGTACTTC,CASSLISAGPPYEQYF
-,once,TRBV29-1,TRBJ2-7,TGCAGCGTTGACAGCTCCTACGAGCAGTACTTC,CSVDSSYEQYF
-,-,TRBV19,TRBJ2-1,TGTGCCAGTAGTATAGGGCCCTACGAGGGCGAGCAGTTCTTC,CASSIGPYEGEQFF
TRBD1,few,TRBV5-6,TRBJ2-1,TGTGCCAGCAGCTTGGAAAGAGTCCAGGGGGCCTACAATGAGCAGTTCTTC,CASSLERVQGAYNEQFF
-,-,TRBV4-1,TRBJ1-1,TGCGCTAGCAGCCAAGTTCAAATCCCATCCAGATTGAACACTGAAGCTTTCTTT,CASSQVQIPSRLNTEAFF
-,-,TRBV28,TRBJ1-2,TGTGCCAGCGTCCCAGGGGCCGGCTATGGCTACACCTTC,CASVPGAGYGYTF
-,-,TRBV5-5,TRBJ1-3,TGTGCCAGCAGCTTGGTGGCGGGCTCTGGAAACACCATATATTTT,CASSLVAGSGNTIYF
TRBD2,-,TRBV7-2,TRBJ2-1,TGTGCCAGCAGCTTAGCGGGACTAGACCGCAATGAGCAGTTCTTC,CASSLAGLDRNEQFF
TRBD2,-,TRBV7-9,TRBJ2-2,TGTGCCACCGCCTCTAGCGGGGGGCCGGGCGGGGAGCTGTTTTTT,CATASSGGPGGELFF
-,-,TRBV7-2,TRBJ2-7,TGTGCCAGCAGGCCGAGACGGGGGACCGAGCAGTACTTC,CASRPRRGTEQYF
TRBD2,-,TRBV4-1,TRBJ2-7,TGCGCCAGCAGCCACGGGCGGGAGGGCTACGAGCAGTACTTC,CASSHGREGYEQYF
TRBD2,-,TRBV4-2,TRBJ2-7,TGTGCCAGCAGCCAAGATCTAGCGGGAGAGTCATACGAGCAGTACTTC,CASSQDLAGESYEQYF
TRBD2,-,TRBV30,TRBJ2-7,TGTGCCTGGATGAGGACTAGCGGAACGCCCTCCTACGAGCAGTACTTC,CAWMRTSGTPSYEQYF
TRBD1,-,TRBV5-1,TRBJ2-1,TGCGCCAGCAAACCCGGATGGGACAGGGCTTACAATGAGCAGTTCTTC,CASKPGWDRAYNEQFF
-,-,TRBV11-2,TRBJ2-5,TGTGCCAGCAGCACCCAAGGTGGGCCGCAGTACTTC,CASSTQGGPQYF
TRBD2,-,TRBV6-1,TRBJ2-3,TGTGCCAGCAGTGAATCGGTGCAGCGGGGGGGTCGAGATACGCAGTATTTT,CASSESVQRGGRDTQYF
TRBD1,-,TRBV11-2,TRBJ2-4,TGTGCCAGCAGCGCAAGGACAGGAGAAAACATTCAGTACTTC,CASSARTGENIQYF
-,-,TRBV7-2,TRBJ2-7,TGTGCCAGCAGCTTAGGGCTAGATGTAGTCTCCTACGAGCAGTACTTC,CASSLGLDVVSYEQYF
-,-,TRBV10-3,TRBJ1-3,TGTGCCATCAGTTACCAGGGGATTGGAAACACCATATATTTT,CAISYQGIGNTIYF
TRBD2,-,TRBV5-4,TRBJ2-5,TGTGCCAGCAGCTTAAGAGCGGGGGGGCCTAGCGAGACCCAGTACTTC,CASSLRAGGPSETQYF
TRBD2,-,TRBV7-2,TRBJ2-3,TGTGCCAGCAGCCCCCGGGGGGGCGGGAGTGCAGATACGCAGTATTTT,CASSPRGGGSADTQYF